This TCR beta chain was profiled in a study of T cell responses to AZD1222 COVID-19 vaccine. This clone was picked up a small number of times. Trimming shortened V by 4 bases and J by 7 bases, and 16 bases separated the two germline ends. The CDR3 covers 13 residues. CDR1 is GTSNPN and CDR2 is SVGIG in the germline V gene (reference sequence). Repertoires were generated with immunoSEQ multiplex PCR, while TCRdb's copy carries only in-frame clones and drops some. The sample lists tens of thousands of clones; 70% to 90% were seen once. The sample was peripheral blood, taken 28 days after the second AZD1222 dose. The source of this sequence is an adult who received the AZD1222 COVID-19 vaccine. The chain recombines TRBV30 with TRBJ1-2; unclear D gene. CDR3 in DNA: TGTGCCTGGAATCGAGGGTCGGGAAGTGGCTACACCTTC. Translated: CAWNRGSGSGYTF.